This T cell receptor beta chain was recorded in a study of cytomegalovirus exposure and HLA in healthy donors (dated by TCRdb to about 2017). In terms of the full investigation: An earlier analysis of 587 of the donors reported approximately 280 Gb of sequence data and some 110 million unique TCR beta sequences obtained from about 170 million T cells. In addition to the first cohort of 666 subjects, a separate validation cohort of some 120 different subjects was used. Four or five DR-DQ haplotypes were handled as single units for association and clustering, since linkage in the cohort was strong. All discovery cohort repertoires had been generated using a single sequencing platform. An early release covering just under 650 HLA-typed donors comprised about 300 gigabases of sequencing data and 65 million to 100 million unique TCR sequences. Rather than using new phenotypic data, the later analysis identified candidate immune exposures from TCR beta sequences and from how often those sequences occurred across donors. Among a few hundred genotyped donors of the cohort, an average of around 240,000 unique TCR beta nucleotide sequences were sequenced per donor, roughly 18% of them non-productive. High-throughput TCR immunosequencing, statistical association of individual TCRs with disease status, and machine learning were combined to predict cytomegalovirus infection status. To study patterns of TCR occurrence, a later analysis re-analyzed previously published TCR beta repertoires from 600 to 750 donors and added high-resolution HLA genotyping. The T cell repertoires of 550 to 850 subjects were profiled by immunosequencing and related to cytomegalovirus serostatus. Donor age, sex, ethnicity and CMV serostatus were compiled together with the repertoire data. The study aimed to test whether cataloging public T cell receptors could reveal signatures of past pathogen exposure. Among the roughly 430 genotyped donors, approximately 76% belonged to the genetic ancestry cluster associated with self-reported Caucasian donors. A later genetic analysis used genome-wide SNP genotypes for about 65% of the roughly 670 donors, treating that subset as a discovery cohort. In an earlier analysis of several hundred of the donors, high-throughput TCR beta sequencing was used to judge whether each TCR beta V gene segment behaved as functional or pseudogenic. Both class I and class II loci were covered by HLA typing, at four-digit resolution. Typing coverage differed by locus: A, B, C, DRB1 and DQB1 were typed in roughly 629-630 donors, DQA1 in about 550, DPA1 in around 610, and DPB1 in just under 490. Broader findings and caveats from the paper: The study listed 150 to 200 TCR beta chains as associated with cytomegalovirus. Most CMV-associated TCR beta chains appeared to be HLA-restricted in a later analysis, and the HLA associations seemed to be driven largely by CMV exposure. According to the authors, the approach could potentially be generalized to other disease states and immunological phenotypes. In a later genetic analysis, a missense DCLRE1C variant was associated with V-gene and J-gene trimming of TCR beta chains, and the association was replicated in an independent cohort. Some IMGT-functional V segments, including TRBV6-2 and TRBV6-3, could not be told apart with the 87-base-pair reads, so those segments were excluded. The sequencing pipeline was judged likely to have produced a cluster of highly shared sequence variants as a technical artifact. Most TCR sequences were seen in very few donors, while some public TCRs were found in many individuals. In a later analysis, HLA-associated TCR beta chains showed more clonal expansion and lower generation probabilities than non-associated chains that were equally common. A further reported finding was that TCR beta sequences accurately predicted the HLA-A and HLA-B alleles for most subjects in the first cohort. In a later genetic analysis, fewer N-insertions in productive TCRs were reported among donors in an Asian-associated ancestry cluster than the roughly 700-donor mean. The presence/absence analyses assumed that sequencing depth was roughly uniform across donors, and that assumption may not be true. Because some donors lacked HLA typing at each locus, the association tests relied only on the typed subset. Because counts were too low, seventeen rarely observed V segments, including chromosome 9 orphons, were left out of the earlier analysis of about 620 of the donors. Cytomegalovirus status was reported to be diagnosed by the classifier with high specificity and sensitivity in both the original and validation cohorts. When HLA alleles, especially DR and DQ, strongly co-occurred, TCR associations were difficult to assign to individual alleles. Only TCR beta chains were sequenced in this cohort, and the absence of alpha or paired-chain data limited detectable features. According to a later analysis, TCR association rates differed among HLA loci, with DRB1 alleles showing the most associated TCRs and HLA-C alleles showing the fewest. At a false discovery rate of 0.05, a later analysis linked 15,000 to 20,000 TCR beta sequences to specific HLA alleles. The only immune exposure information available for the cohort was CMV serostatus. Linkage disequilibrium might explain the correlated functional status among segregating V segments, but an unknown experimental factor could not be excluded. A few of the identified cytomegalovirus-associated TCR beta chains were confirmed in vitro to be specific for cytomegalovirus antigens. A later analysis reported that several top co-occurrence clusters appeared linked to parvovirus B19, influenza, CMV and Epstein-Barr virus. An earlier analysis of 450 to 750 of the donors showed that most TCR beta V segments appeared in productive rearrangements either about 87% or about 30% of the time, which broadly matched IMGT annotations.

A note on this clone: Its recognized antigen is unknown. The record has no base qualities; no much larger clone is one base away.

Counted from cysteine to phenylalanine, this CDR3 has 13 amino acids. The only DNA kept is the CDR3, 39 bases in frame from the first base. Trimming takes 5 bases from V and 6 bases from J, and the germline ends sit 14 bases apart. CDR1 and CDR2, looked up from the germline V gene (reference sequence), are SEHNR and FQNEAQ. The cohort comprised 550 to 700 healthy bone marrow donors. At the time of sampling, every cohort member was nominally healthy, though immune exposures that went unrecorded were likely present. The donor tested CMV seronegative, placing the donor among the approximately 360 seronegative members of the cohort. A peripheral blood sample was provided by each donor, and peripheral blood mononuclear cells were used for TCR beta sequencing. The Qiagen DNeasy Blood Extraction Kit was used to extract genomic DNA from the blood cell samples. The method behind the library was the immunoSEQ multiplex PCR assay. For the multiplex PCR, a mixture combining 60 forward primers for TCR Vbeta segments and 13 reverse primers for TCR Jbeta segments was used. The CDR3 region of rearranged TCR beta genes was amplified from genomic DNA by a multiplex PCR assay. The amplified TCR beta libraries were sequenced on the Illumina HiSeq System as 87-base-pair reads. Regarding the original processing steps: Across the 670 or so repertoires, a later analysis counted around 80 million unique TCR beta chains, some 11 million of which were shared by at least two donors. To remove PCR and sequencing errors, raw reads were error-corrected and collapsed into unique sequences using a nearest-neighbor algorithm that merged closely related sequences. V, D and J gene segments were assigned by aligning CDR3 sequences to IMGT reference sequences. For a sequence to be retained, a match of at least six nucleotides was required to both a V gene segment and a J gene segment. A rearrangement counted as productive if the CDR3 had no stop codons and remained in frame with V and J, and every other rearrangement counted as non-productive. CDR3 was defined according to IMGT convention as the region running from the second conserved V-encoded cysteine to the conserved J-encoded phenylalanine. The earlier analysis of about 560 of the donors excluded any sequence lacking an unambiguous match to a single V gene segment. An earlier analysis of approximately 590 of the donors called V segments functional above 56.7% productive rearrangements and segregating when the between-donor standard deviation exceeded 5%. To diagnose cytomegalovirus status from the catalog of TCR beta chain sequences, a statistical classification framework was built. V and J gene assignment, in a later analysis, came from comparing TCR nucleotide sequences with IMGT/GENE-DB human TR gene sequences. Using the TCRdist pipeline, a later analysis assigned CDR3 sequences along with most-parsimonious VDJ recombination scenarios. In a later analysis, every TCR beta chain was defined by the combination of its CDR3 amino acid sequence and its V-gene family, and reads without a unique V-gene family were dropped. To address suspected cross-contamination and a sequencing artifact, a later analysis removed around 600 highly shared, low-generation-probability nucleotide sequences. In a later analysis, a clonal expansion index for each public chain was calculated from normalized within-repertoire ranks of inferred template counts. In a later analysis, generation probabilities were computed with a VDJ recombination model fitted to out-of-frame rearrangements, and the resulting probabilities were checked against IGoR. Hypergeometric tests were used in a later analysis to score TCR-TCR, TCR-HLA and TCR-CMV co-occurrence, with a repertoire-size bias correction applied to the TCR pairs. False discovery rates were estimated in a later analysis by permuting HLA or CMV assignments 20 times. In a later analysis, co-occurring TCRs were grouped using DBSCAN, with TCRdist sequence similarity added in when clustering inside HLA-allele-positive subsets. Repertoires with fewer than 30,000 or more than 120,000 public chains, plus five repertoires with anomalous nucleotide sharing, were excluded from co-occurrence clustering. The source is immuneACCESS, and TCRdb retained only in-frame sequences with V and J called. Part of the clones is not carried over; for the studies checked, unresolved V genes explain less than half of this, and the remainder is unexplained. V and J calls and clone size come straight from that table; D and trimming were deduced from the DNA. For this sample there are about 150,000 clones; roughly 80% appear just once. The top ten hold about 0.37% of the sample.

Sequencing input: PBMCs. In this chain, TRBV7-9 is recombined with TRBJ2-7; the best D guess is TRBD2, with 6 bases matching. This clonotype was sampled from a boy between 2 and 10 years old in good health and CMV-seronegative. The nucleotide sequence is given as TGTGCCAGCAGCCCCCGGGGAGGCCGCGAGCAGTACTTC. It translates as CASSPRGGREQYF.